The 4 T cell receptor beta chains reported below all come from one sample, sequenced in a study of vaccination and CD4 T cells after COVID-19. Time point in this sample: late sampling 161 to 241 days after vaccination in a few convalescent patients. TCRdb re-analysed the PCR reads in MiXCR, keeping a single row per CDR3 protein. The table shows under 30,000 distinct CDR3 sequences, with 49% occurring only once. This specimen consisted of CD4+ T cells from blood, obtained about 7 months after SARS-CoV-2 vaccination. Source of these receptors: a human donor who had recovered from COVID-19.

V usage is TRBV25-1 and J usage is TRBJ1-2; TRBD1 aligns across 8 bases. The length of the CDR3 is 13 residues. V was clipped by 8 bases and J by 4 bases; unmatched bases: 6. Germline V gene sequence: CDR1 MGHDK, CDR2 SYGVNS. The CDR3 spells CASSRQGRYGYTF. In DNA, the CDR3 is TGTGCCAGCTCTCGACAGGGGCGCTATGGCTACACCTTC.

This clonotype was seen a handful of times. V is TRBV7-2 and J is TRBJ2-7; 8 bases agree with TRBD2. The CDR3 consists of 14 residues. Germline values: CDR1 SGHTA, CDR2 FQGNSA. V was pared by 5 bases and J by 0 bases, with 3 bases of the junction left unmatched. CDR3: CASSGTRSSYEQYF. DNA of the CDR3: TGTGCCAGCAGCGGGACTAGGAGCTCCTACGAGCAGTACTTC.

The CDR3 bases are TGCAGTGCTTTAGCGGGCATCTCCTACGAGCAGTACTTC. It specifies CSALAGISYEQYF. V gene TRBV20-1 combines with J gene TRBJ2-7, with 7 bases fitting TRBD2. The J segment lost 0 bases and the V segment lost 5 bases, leaving 4 bases of the junction unmatched. The CDR3 covers 13 residues. Germline CDR1 DFQATT, CDR2 SNEGSKA (reference sequence).

The chain's CDR3 is CASSQGLAGPSTDTQYF. CDR3 nucleotides: TGTGCCAGCAGCCAAGGTCTAGCGGGGCCCTCCACAGATACGCAGTATTTT. This sequence joins TRBV14 and TRBJ2-3, with 9 bases fitting TRBD2. The CDR3 consists of 17 residues. V shed 1 base and J 2 bases; nucleotides not matched to a gene: 7. Germline V CDR1 and CDR2: SGHDN, FVKESK.